This TCR beta chain was retrieved from a study of post-analysis software for immune sequencing data. General study points: Compared against controls, patients with multiple sclerosis displayed significantly lower normalized Chao1 diversity. Samples from a shared batch, those prepared together, strongly co-clustered by F measure. The study found TRBV5-6, TRBV5-1 and TRBV20-1 among five TRBV segments more frequent in patients than controls.

This clonotype was picked up one time. Its antigen is undetermined. This CDR3 is built from 14 residues. Germline CDR1 is ENHRY and CDR2 is SYGVKD. Incorporated into the TCR beta cDNA libraries were unique molecular identifiers, which served to reduce PCR and sequencing biases. Once about 0.9 to 11 million T cells were used, hundreds of thousands of cDNA molecules resulted. Using its own MiXCR run on the PCR reads, TCRdb lists one record per CDR3 protein. The data show 750,000 to 950,000 distinct CDR3 sequences, with roughly 58% seen just once and under 6% held by the top ten. The rearrangement joins TRBV10-3 to TRBJ2-1, with 7 bases lining up with TRBD1. The end of the DNA aligns better with TRBJ2-7, so the J call may be wrong. The sequence derives from a girl aged 5-17 years with multiple sclerosis. Sequencing input: blood. The CDR3 is CAISESGGLYEQYF. The CDR3, as DNA: TGTGCCATCAGTGAGTCAGGGGGCCTGTACGAGCAGTACTTC.